The sample holds a few counts of the clone carrying this T cell receptor (beta chain). A read error is possible here, since a much larger clone lies one base away. A second PCR, run for about 7 to 11 cycles, used a sample-barcoded 5' primer plus a J-beta primer mix. Using its own MiXCR run on the 5' RACE reads, TCRdb lists one record per CDR3 protein. The table shows around 690,000 distinct CDR3 sequences, with roughly 53% occurring only once. The data originate from a study of blood T cells in healthy people across ages. This CDR3 is 14 amino acids long. Per germline, CDR1 SGHAT and CDR2 FQNNGV. Deletions cut 5 bases from V and 14 bases from J, with 19 bases between.

The clonotype was recovered from a man aged 60 to 69 in good health. The chain combines TRBV11-2 with TRBJ1-6, with a tentative D call TRBD1 (5 bases). The sequencing input was blood. CDR3 nucleotide sequence: TGTGCCAGCAGCCCCCCCGGGACGGTCGCAGCCCTCCACTTT. The encoded protein is CASSPPGTVAALHF.